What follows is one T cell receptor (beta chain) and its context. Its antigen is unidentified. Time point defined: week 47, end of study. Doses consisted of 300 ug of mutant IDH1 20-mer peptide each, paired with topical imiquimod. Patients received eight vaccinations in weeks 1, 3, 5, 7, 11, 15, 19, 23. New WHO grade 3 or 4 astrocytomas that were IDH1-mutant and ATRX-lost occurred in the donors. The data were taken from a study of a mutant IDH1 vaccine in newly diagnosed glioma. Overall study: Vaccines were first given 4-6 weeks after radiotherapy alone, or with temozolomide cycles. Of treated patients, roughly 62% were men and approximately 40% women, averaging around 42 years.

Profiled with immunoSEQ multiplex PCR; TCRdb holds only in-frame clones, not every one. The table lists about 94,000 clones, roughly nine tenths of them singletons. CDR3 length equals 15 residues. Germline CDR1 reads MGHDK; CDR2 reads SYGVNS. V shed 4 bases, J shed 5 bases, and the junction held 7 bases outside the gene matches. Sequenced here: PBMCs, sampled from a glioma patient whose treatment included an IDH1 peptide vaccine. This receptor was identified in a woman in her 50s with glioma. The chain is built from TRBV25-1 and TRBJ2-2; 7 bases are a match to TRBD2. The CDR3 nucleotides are TGTGCCAGCAGTGCGGGGAGGGAGGCAACCGGGGAGCTGTTTTTT. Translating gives CASSAGREATGELFF.